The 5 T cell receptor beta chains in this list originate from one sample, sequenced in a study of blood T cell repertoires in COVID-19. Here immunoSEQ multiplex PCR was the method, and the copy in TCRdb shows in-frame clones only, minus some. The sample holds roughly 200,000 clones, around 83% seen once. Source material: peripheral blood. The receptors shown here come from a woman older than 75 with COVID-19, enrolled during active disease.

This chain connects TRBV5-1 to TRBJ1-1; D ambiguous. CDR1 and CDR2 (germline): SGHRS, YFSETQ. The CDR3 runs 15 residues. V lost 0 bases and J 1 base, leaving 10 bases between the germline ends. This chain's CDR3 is CASSLEYTKNTEAFF. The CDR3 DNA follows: TGCGCCAGCAGCTTGGAGTACACTAAGAACACTGAAGCTTTCTTT.

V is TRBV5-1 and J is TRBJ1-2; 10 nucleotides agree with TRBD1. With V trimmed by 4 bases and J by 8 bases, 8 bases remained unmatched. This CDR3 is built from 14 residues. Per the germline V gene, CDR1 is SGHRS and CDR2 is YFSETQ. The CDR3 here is CASSTGQGVSGYTF. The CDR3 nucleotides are TGCGCCAGCAGCACAGGACAGGGGGTATCAGGCTACACCTTC.

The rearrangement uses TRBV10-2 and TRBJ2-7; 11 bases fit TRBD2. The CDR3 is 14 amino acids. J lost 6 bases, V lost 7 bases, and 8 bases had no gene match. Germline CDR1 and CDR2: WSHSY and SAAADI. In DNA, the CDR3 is TGCGCCAGCAACCTACTAGCGGGAGTATCCGAGCAGTACTTC. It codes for CASNLLAGVSEQYF.

CDR3 amino acids: CASSVAALLGNYNEQFF. Here the CDR3 DNA reads TGTGCCAGCAGCGTTGCGGCCCTCCTAGGAAACTACAATGAGCAGTTCTTC. This sequence joins TRBV9 and TRBJ2-1, with no clear D. Per germline, CDR1 SGDLS and CDR2 YYNGEE. Trimming stripped 2 bases from V and 3 bases from J, with 18 bases between. The CDR3 has 17 residues.

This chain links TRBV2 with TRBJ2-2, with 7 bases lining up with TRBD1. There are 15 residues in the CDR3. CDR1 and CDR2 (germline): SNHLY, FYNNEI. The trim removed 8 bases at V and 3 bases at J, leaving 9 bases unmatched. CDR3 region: CASGETGKDTGELFF. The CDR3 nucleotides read TGTGCCAGCGGGGAGACAGGGAAGGACACCGGGGAGCTGTTTTTT.